This TCR beta chain was recovered during a study of identical twins. This clonotype was observed at least ten times. Each CDR3 protein gets one entry after TCRdb re-called the 5' RACE reads with MiXCR. This table has a few hundred thousand distinct CDR3 sequences, about 18% appearing once. There are 14 residues in the CDR3. Trimming pared 0 bases from V and 8 bases from J, leaving 13 bases between. CDR1 and CDR2 from the germline V gene are LGHNA and YSLEER. Sequenced material: naive T cells sorted from blood. The sequence came from a man in his forties or fifties in good health. This chain connects TRBV4-3 to TRBJ1-2; D not certain. CDR3 coding DNA: TGCGCCAGCAGCCAAGATAGGGCTCTGGGGGGCTACACCTTC. Its protein is CASSQDRALGGYTF.